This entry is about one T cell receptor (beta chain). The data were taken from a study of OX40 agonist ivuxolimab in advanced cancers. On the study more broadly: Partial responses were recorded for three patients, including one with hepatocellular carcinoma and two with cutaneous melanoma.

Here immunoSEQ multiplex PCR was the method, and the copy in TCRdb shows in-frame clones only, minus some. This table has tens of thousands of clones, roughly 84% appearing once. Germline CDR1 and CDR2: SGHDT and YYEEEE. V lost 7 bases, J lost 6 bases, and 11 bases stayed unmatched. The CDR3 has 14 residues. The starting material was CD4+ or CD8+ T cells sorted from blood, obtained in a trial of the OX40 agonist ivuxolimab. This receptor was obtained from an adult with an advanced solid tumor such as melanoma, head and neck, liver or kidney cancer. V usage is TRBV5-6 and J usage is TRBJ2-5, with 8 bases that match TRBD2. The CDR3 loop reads CASCPGGASQTQYF. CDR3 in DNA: TGTGCCAGCTGTCCCGGGGGGGCGTCACAGACCCAGTACTTC.